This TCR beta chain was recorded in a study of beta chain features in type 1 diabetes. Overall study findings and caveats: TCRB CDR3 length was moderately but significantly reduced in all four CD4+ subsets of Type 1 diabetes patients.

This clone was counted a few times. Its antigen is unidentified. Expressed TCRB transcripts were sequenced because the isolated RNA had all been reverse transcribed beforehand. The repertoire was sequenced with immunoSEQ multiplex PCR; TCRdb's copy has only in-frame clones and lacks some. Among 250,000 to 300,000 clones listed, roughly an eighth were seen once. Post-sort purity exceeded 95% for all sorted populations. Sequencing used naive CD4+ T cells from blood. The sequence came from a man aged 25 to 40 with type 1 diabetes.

CDR3 loop: CASSQRGQGVPEAFF. The CDR3 coding sequence is TGTGCCAGCAGCCAAAGGGGGCAGGGGGTCCCTGAAGCTTTCTTT. V is TRBV4-2 and J is TRBJ1-1; TRBD1 matches at 7 bases. From germline, CDR1 is LGHNA and CDR2 YNFKEQ. The J segment lost 6 bases and the V segment lost 2 bases, leaving 9 bases of the junction unmatched. The CDR3 length is 15 residues.